Only one count was recorded for the clone carrying this T cell receptor (beta chain). This entry is derived from a study of blood T cell repertoires in COVID-19. Original methodology: It was from reference gene primer amplification that nucleated cell counts were estimated. The data were produced by immunoSEQ multiplex PCR, yet TCRdb's version contains in-frame clones alone and is incomplete. The DNA gave D and trimming, while V, J and clone size come from that table. The repertoire holds 150,000 to 200,000 clones, with 70% to 90% as singletons. The V end was cut by 1 base, the J end by 2 bases, with 9 bases between. The CDR3 has 14 residues. The germline CDR1 and CDR2 sequences are MNHNS and SASEGT.

The gene calls are TRBV6-1 and TRBJ2-7; weak D call: TRBD2 (5 bases). The TCR was taken from a man between 60 and 70 years old with acute or convalescent COVID-19. Material: peripheral blood. The CDR3 DNA reads TGTGCCAGCAGTGAAGGGACTGGGACCTACGAGCAGTACTTC. Translating gives CASSEGTGTYEQYF.